This T cell receptor (beta chain) was recorded in a study of T cells in Graves' hyperthyroidism and ophthalmopathy (dated by TCRdb to between 2019 and 2020). Background on the whole study: Peripheral blood samples were taken at initial diagnosis, before any treatment was given. The approximately 100 discovery patients were randomly split 7:3 into training and test sets. TCR Vbeta CDR3 sequencing of 120 to 150 peripheral blood samples (over 40 ophthalmopathy, about 74 hyperthyroidism and approximately 17 progressor patients) is reported in the paper. Thyroid tissue and blood T-cell repertoires from about six Graves' hyperthyroidism patients were also compared in the study. A discovery cohort of roughly 96 patients, fewer than 50 with Graves' ophthalmopathy and roughly 59 with stable Graves' hyperthyroidism, was used to find distinguishing TCR V-J signatures. Prospective prediction of ophthalmopathy was tested in an independent validation cohort of fewer than 20 hyperthyroidism patients and 17 patients who later progressed to ophthalmopathy. Once sampling was done, hyperthyroidism patients were given methimazole at a starting dose of 30 mg daily, whereas ophthalmopathy patients were given high-dose intravenous methylprednisolone.

This clonotype appeared many times. Which antigen it targets is not known. The sample holds no much larger clone one base away, and base qualities are not on file. Study-level results and caveats: In cross-validation, a model built on a 13 V-J signature told ophthalmopathy apart from stable hyperthyroidism with 87.88% sensitivity and approximately 81% specificity, and in testing the same model reached 80%/75%. No statistical method was used to set the sample size in advance, and investigators knew the group allocation. Blood samples also contained most of the expanded thyroid clonotypes (frequency above 0.001), which suggests that blood repertoires may reflect thyroid immune responses. In validation, the model predicted progression to ophthalmopathy with approximately 71% sensitivity and approximately 78% specificity, a median of 6.5 months before onset.

A patient counted as having stable Graves' hyperthyroidism if no progression to ophthalmopathy occurred over 18 months of follow-up. Hyperthyroidism patients were newly diagnosed, with disease duration under 2 months, and aged 18 to 65 years. The study excluded patients with uncontrolled infections, other autoimmune diseases, pregnancy or lactation. Diagnoses were based on clinical symptoms, serum thyroxine and TRAb, thyroid ultrasound and orbital computed tomography. PBMCs were isolated from about 10 ml of fresh peripheral blood by Ficoll-Paque density gradient centrifugation. Trizol reagent was used to extract total RNA, and RNA quality was then checked on an Agilent 2100 Bioanalyzer. Relative to germline, V is missing 8 bases and J is missing 3 bases, with 5 bases of the junction outside any gene match. Per the germline V gene, WSHSY is the CDR1 and SAAADI is the CDR2. The CDR3 has 14 amino acids, counting the end cysteine and phenylalanine. Left in the record is the CDR3 DNA by itself, 42 bases read in frame from the first base.

Amplification of TCR beta CDR3 regions was carried out from RNA transcripts. The TCR CDR3 was subjected to a first round of RT-PCR using the HTBI primer set and the Qiagen OneStep RT-PCR kit. The libraries were constructed in a second round of multiplex PCR and then size-selected and purified. Libraries were sequenced paired-end with 100 bp reads on an Illumina HiSeq2000. In the original analysis: SOAPnuke was used to process the raw data, removing reads that contained adapters or uncalled bases, had a mean Phred below 15, or lacked an exact match to the constant primer or identifier. COPE v1.2.5 was used to merge the high-quality paired reads, and each unique nucleotide sequence was defined as a clonotype. Clonotypes were aligned to IMGT TRBV, TRBD and TRBJ reference segments using MiTCR v1.1. Analysis was restricted to V-J combinations with a frequency above 0.0001, which covered about 99% of repertoires. The TCS score was defined as F50 (clonal expansion) divided by E x V (chaos), with BLOSUM62-based TCRdist calculated between CDR3 peptides within each V-J. Welch's t-statistics and random forest reduced 500 to 550 V-J features to roughly 13, which were used in a naive Bayes classifier (R e1071). The public reads were quality trimmed at Q25 with fastp and then assembled into clones with MiXCR by TCRdb, keeping productive beta chains. Entries that share a CDR3 protein sequence are merged under the most common genes and DNA. V and J calls and clone size were set by TCRdb, not the authors. The sample table lists about 420,000 distinct CDR3 sequences, about a sixth of them with a count of one. The top ten hold around 7% of the sample.

The sequence links TRBV10-2 to TRBJ2-5; TRBD2 lines up with 11 middle nucleotides. This TCR derives from a woman younger than 30 with Graves' hyperthyroidism. Sequencing used blood. The CDR3 region reads CASATSGTEETQYF. The DNA sequence is TGCGCCAGCGCGACTAGCGGGACCGAAGAGACCCAGTACTTC.